The clone carrying this T cell receptor (beta chain) was observed a few times. The antigen is undetermined. Sequencing was performed with immunoSEQ multiplex PCR; in TCRdb, only in-frame clones are kept and a portion is missing. The table has about 38,000 clones, roughly 82% seen once. The V end lost 3 bases, the J end lost 4 bases, and 12 bases lay between the germline ends. There are 14 residues in the CDR3. Germline V gives CDR1 KGHSH, CDR2 LQKENI. The authors isolated CD4+ T cells after less than eleven days of culture. This sample stems from a study of vaccination effects on CD4 cells after COVID-19. Study-level background: Either the BNT162b2 or mRNA-1273 vaccine was given to participants in two doses. Study conclusions and caveats: Recruitment yielded few convalescent patients, and the study had no early post-infection timepoints. The vaccine-induced clones of healthy vaccinees included only 1 of 255 that cross-reacted with common cold coronaviruses.

The V gene is TRBV18, the J gene TRBJ1-2; maybe TRBD1 (6 bases). This TCR was sampled from a human donor who received a COVID-19 vaccine. The specimen comprised CD4+ T cells from PBMCs cultured without peptide, sampled before COVID-19 vaccination. The CDR3 DNA follows: TGTGCCAGCTCACCGGTGGGGGCCCCCTATGGCTACACCTTC. Encoded protein: CASSPVGAPYGYTF.